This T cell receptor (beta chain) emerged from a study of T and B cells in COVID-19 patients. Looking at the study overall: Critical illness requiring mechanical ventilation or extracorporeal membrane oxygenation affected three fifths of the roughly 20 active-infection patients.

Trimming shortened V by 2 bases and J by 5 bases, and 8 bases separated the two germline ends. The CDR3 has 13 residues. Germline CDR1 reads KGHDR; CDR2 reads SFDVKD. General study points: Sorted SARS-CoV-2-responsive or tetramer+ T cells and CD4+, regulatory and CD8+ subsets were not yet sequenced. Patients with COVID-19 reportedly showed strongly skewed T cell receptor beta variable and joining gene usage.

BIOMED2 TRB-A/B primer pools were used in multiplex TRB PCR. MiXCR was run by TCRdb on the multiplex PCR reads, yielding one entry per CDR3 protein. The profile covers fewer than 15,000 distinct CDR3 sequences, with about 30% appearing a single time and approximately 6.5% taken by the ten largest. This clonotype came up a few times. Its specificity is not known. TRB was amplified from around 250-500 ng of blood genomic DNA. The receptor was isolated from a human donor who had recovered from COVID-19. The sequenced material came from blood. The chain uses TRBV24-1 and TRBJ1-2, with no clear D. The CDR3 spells CATSDYPGYGYTF. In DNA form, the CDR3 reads TGTGCCACCAGTGATTATCCTGGGTATGGCTACACCTTC.